Following are 10 T cell receptor beta chains from one sample sequenced in a study of cytomegalovirus exposure and HLA in healthy donors. The PCR contained 60 Vbeta and 13 Jbeta primers. The data were produced by immunoSEQ multiplex PCR, yet TCRdb's version contains in-frame clones alone and is incomplete. The listing records about 53,000 clones. Specimen: PBMCs. These receptors all come from a young woman in good health and CMV-seronegative.

This chain connects TRBV9 to TRBJ2-2; 7 positions agree with TRBD1. The CDR3 extends over 15 amino acids. The germline V gene has CDR1 SGDLS and CDR2 YYNGEE. Trimming cost V 3 bases and J 4 bases; bases outside gene matches: 6. The CDR3 nucleotides read TGTGCCAGCAGCGCCACGGGACAGTCCACCGGGGAGCTGTTTTTT. Its translation is CASSATGQSTGELFF.

The genes are TRBV7-3 and TRBJ2-1; 11 bases are shared with TRBD2. This CDR3 comprises 15 residues. Germline loops: CDR1 SGHTA, CDR2 FQGTGA. J gave up 5 bases and V 3 bases, and 3 bases lay outside the gene matches. The CDR3 is CASSLTSGVDNEQFF. CDR3 nucleotide sequence: TGTGCCAGCAGCTTGACTAGCGGGGTAGACAATGAGCAGTTCTTC.

The chain links TRBV9 to TRBJ1-2; a possible D gene is TRBD1 (5 bases). V lost 0 bases and J lost 7, with 7 bases in between. The germline CDR1 and CDR2 sequences are SGDLS and YYNGEE. This CDR3 is 12 amino acids long. Here the CDR3 DNA reads TGTGCCAGCAGCGTAGTTAGGGGTGGCTACACCTTC. Its protein is CASSVVRGGYTF.

The chain is built from TRBV5-1 and TRBJ2-3; possibly TRBD1 for D (6 bases). V lost 5 bases, J lost 0 bases, and 10 bases lay in between. Looked up from germline, CDR1 is SGHRS and CDR2 is YFSETQ. The CDR3 totals 14 residues. CDR3 nucleotides: TGCGCCAGCAGACTCGGACAGAGCACAGATACGCAGTATTTT. Its protein product is CASRLGQSTDTQYF.

V and J are TRBV5-1 and TRBJ2-1, with D maybe TRBD2 (5 bases). The CDR3 extends over 15 amino acids. From germline, CDR1 is SGHRS and CDR2 YFSETQ. V shed 2 bases and J shed 4 bases, with 13 bases lying between them. The CDR3 DNA reads TGCGCCAGCAGCTTTGGGGAGTCCCCGTACAATGAGCAGTTCTTC. Translation gives CASSFGESPYNEQFF.

V gene TRBV2 combines with J gene TRBJ2-2; 8 nucleotides agree with TRBD1. The CDR3 length is 14 residues. The V segment lost 6 bases and the J segment 6 bases; nucleotides outside the gene matches: 6. The V gene's germline CDR1 is SNHLY and CDR2 FYNNEI. This chain's CDR3 is CASRTGVTAGELFF. For the CDR3, the DNA is TGTGCCAGCAGGACAGGGGTCACTGCCGGGGAGCTGTTTTTT.

The J gene is TRBJ1-1, the V gene TRBV28; 8 nucleotides agree with TRBD1. The trim removed 5 bases at V and 5 bases at J, leaving 7 bases unmatched. The CDR3 extends over 14 amino acids. Germline lookup yields CDR1 MDHEN and CDR2 SYDVKM. The CDR3 bases are TGTGCCAGCAGTGCAACAGGGGGTGGGACTGAAGCTTTCTTT. Its protein is CASSATGGGTEAFF.

The chain joins TRBV4-2 to TRBJ2-7, with TRBD2 identical over 13 bases. Germline loops: CDR1 LGHNA, CDR2 YNFKEQ. This CDR3 comprises 18 residues. Trimming removed 0 bases from V and 0 bases from J; junction bases left unmatched: 5. This CDR3 reads CASSQDLGTSGTSYEQYF. Here the CDR3 DNA reads TGTGCCAGCAGCCAAGACTTAGGGACTAGCGGGACCTCCTACGAGCAGTACTTC.

The chain joins TRBV6-6 to TRBJ1-5, with TRBD1 identical over 9 bases. The V segment lost 2 bases and the J segment 6 bases; nucleotides outside the gene matches: 5. CDR1 MNHNY and CDR2 SVGAGI come from the germline V gene (reference sequence). This CDR3 is 15 amino acids long. Here the CDR3 DNA reads TGTGCCAGCAGTTACGCGGGACAGGGCCGTCAGCCCCAGCATTTT. Translating it yields CASSYAGQGRQPQHF.

The rearrangement links TRBV5-1 to TRBJ1-6; 11 bases match TRBD1. Losses at the gene ends were 4 bases for V and 0 bases for J; bases not matched to a gene: 9. Germline V CDR1 and CDR2: SGHRS, YFSETQ. The CDR3 is made up of 19 amino acids. CDR3 nucleotides: TGCGCCAGCAGCCGCTCGGGACAGGGGGATCGCTCCTATAATTCACCCCTCCACTTT. Translated, it gives CASSRSGQGDRSYNSPLHF.